These 3 T cell receptor beta chains came from one sample sequenced in a study of molecular identifiers for immune sequencing clone quantification. TCRdb independently ran MiXCR on the PCR reads; one entry per CDR3 protein. The table lists more than 450,000 distinct CDR3 sequences, roughly 24% of them singletons. The sequencing input was naive CD8+ T cells from blood, with Jurkat cell RNA spiked in. Subset meaning: FACS-sorted CD8+CD4-CCR7+CD45RA+ naive T cells. Receptors were obtained from a human donor in good health. Some libraries in this study had Jurkat cell RNA spiked in.

In this sample, this clonotype turned up a few times. The chain is built from TRBV25-1 and TRBJ1-6; D is unclear. V gave up 5 bases and J gave up 6 bases, with 8 bases separating them. CDR3 length equals 13 residues. Looked up from germline, CDR1 is MGHDK and CDR2 is SYGVNS. This CDR3 is CASSSEINSPLHF. CDR3 in DNA: TGTGCCAGCAGTTCAGAGATTAATTCACCCCTCCACTTT.

The table lists this clonotype with a count of one. A much larger clone is a single base away; this may be a read error. The chain joins TRBV6-5 to TRBJ1-4; weak D call: TRBD1 (5 bases). V was shortened by 8 bases and J by 2 bases, with 15 bases between the two germline ends. Germline CDR1 is MNHEY and CDR2 is SVGAGI. The CDR3 runs 15 residues. CDR3 sequence reads: CASWDLEETNEKLFF. The CDR3 region has the DNA TGTGCCAGCTGGGACCTGGAGGAGACTAATGAAAAACTGTTTTTT.

This clonotype has ten or more counts. The V call is TRBV29-1, the J call TRBJ2-1; D is unclear. Germline assignment: CDR1 SQVTM and CDR2 ANQGSEA. This CDR3 spans 11 amino acids. V was cut by 3 bases and J by 9 bases, with 9 bases left in between. CDR3 DNA: TGCAGCGTTGACCAGCCACCTGAGCAGTTCTTC. It encodes CSVDQPPEQFF.